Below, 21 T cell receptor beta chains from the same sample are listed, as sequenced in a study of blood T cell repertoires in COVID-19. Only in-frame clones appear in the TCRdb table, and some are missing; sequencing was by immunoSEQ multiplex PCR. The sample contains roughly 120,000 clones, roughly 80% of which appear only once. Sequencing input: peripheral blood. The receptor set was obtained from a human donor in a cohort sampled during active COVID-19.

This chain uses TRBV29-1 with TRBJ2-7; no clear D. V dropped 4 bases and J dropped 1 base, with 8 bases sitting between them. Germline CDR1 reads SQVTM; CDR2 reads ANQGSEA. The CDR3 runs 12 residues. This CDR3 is CSVAVRSYEQYF. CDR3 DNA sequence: TGCAGCGTTGCAGTCCGATCCTACGAGCAGTACTTC.

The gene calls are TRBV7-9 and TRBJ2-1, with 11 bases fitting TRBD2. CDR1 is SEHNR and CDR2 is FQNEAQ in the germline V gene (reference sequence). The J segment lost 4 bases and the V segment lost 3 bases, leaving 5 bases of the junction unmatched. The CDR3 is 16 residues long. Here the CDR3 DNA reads TGTGCCAGCAGCTTTCTGACTAGCGGGGTTTACAATGAGCAGTTCTTC. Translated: CASSFLTSGVYNEQFF.

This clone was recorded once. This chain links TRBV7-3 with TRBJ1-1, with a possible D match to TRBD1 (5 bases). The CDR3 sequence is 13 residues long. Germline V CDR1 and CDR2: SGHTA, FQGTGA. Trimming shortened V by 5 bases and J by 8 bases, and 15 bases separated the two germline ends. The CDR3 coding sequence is TGTGCCAGCAGCCTAGTGGGGGAGGGAGAAGCTTTCTTT. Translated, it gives CASSLVGEGEAFF.

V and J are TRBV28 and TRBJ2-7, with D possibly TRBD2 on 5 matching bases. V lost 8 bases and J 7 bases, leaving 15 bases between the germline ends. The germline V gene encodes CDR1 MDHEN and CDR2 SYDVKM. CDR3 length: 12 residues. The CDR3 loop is CASWNPREEQYF. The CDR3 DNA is TGTGCCAGCTGGAACCCCCGGGAAGAGCAGTACTTC.

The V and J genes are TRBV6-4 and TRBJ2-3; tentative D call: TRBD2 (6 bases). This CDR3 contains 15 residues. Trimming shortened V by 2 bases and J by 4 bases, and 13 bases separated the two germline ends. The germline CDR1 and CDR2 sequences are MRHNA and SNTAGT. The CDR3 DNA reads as TGTGCCAGCAGTGACGGAGTGGGGGGAGCAGATACGCAGTATTTT. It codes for CASSDGVGGADTQYF.

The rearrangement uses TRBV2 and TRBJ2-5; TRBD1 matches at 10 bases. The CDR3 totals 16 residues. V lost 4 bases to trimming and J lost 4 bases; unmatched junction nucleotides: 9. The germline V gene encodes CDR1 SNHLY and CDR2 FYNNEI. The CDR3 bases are TGTGCCAGCAGTGTAAAAGGGACAGGGGAGCGAGAGACCCAGTACTTC. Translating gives CASSVKGTGERETQYF.

DNA for the CDR3: TGCGCCAGCAGCCAACGGACAGGGGAGGATTCCTACGAGCAGTACTTC. Encoded protein: CASSQRTGEDSYEQYF. The chain carries TRBV4-1 and TRBJ2-7, with 9 positions matching TRBD1. Trimming took 2 bases from V and 1 from J; bases not matched to a gene: 6. The germline gives CDR1 MGHRA, CDR2 YSYEKL. The CDR3 spans 16 residues.

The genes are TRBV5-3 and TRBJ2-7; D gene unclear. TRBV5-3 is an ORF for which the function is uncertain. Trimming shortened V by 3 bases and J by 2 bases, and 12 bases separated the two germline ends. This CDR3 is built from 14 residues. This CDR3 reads CARSSQQKAYEQYF. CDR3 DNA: TGTGCCAGAAGCTCCCAACAGAAAGCCTACGAGCAGTACTTC.

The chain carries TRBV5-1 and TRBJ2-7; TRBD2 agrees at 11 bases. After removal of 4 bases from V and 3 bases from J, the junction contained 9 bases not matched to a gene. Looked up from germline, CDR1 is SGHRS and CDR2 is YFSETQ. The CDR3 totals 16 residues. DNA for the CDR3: TGCGCCAGCAGCCTAGGGACTAGCGGAGAAGGCTACGAGCAGTACTTC. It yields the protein CASSLGTSGEGYEQYF.

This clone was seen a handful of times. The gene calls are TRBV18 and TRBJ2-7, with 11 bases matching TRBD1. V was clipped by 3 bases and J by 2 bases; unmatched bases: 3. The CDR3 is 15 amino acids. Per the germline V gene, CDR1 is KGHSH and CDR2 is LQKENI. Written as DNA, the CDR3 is TGTGCCAGCTCACCGGGGACAGGGGGGGCCTACGAGCAGTACTTC. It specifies CASSPGTGGAYEQYF.

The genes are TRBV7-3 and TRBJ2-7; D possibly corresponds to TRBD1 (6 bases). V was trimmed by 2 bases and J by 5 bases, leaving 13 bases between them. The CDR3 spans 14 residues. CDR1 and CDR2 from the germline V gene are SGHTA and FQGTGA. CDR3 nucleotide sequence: TGTGCCAGCAGCTTATATCCAGGGGATGACGAGCAGTACTTC. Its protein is CASSLYPGDDEQYF.

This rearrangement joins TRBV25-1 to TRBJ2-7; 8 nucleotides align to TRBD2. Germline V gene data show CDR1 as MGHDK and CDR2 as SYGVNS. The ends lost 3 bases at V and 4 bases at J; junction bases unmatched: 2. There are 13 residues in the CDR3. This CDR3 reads CASSDSSGYEQYF. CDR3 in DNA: TGTGCCAGCAGTGATTCTAGCGGGTACGAGCAGTACTTC.

CDR3 nucleotide sequence: TGTGCCAGCAGCTTGGGGACAGGGGATAGCAATCAGCCCCAGCATTTT. Translated: CASSLGTGDSNQPQHF. This sequence joins TRBV5-6 and TRBJ1-5; 9 bases map to TRBD1. V dropped 0 bases and J dropped 0; count of bases not matched to a gene: 1. The CDR3 has 16 amino acids. CDR1 and CDR2 (germline): SGHDT, YYEEEE.

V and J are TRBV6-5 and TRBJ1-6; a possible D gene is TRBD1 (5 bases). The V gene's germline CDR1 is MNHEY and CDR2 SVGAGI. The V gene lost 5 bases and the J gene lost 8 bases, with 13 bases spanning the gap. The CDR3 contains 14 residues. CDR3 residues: CASSIQGWDSPLHF. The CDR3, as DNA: TGTGCCAGCAGTATTCAGGGTTGGGATTCACCCCTCCACTTT.

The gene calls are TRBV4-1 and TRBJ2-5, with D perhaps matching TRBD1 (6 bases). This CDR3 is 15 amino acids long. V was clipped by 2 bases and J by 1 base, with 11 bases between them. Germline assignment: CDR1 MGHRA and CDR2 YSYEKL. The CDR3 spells CASSQQGSIQETQYF. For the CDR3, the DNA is TGCGCCAGCAGCCAACAGGGGTCCATCCAAGAGACCCAGTACTTC.

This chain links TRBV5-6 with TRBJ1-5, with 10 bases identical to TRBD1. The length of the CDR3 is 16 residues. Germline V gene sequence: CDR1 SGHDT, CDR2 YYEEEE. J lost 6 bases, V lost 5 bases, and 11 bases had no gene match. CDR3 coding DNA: TGTGCCAGCAGTTTTACCGGGACAGGGGTGGTTCAGCCCCAGCATTTT. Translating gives CASSFTGTGVVQPQHF.

In DNA, the CDR3 is TGTGCTAGTGGCGGGAGTCCGAGGGAGACCCAGTACTTC. Translation gives CASGGSPRETQYF. The chain combines TRBV12-5 with TRBJ2-5, with D maybe TRBD2 (6 bases). Trimming took off 6 bases at V and 5 bases at J, with 13 bases between the two ends. CDR1 and CDR2 from the germline V gene are LGHNT and FRNRAP. This CDR3 region has 13 residues.

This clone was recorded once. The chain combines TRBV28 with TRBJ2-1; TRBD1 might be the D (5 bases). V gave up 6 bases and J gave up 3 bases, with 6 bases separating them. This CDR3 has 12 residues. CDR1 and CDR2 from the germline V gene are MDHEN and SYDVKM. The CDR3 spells CASRQGYNEQFF. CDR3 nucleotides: TGTGCCAGCAGGCAGGGCTACAATGAGCAGTTCTTC.

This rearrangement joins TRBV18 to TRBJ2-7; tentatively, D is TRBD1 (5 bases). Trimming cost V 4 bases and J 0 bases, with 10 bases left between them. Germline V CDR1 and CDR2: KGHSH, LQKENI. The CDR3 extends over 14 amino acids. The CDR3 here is CASSLSQGSYEQYF. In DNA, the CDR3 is TGTGCCAGCTCACTTTCCCAGGGCTCCTACGAGCAGTACTTC.

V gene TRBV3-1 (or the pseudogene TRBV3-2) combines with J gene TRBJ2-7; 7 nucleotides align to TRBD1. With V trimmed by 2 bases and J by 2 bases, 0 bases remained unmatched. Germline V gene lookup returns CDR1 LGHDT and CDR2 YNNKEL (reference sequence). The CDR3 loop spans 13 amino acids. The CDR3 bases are TGTGCCAGCAGCCAACAGGGGGCCTACGAGCAGTACTTC. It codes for CASSQQGAYEQYF.

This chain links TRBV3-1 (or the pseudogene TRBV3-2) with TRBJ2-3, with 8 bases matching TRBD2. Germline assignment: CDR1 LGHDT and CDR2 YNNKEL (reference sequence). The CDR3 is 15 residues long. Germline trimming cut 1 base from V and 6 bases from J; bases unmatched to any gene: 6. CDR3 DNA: TGTGCCAGCAGCCAAGTCGGGGGGGTTAGTGATACGCAGTATTTT. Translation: CASSQVGGVSDTQYF.